This T cell receptor beta chain emerged from a study of cytomegalovirus exposure and HLA in healthy donors. Study conclusions and caveats: Rarity marked most TCR sequences, yet some public TCRs occurred in many donors. Per a later analysis, HLA-associated TCR beta chains showed more clonal expansion than other, equally common TCR beta chains. The HLA-A and HLA-B alleles of most subjects were reportedly predicted accurately from TCR beta sequences.

Regarding this clone: Its antigen is not identified.

PCR amplification relied on 60 Vbeta primers (plus 13 Jbeta primers). Sequenced by immunoSEQ multiplex PCR; TCRdb stores in-frame clones only, minus some. The table for this sample gives under 250,000 clones. The CDR3 is 13 amino acids. The origin of this receptor is a girl aged 2-10 years in good health and CMV-seropositive. Material: PBMCs. V and J are TRBV21-1 and TRBJ1-2; the table's D call TRBD1 went unverified against the DNA. TRBV21-1 is assigned pseudogene status. CDR3 protein: CASSTRTGSGYTF. The CDR3 DNA reads as TGTGCCAGCAGCACGCGGACAGGGTCTGGCTACACCTTC.